One and the same sample provided the 25 T cell receptor beta chains below, sequenced in a study of T cells in Graves' hyperthyroidism and ophthalmopathy. It was RNA transcripts that yielded the amplified TCR beta CDR3 regions. When the TCR CDR3 underwent first-round RT-PCR, the HTBI primer set was used. TCRdb processed the multiplex PCR reads anew with MiXCR; each CDR3 protein has one entry. Of just under 750,000 distinct CDR3 sequences listed, 30% to 40% are singletons. Sequenced sample: blood. Receptors originate from a woman aged 35 to 49 with Graves' hyperthyroidism.

The chain employs TRBV12-3 or TRBV12-4 and TRBJ1-5; D gene uncertain. There are 15 residues in the CDR3. The ends were cut back, 7 bases at V and 0 bases at J, with 13 bases in the middle. The CDR3 spells CASTSRLLSNQPQHF. The CDR3 DNA sequence: TGTGCCAGCACCTCGCGCCTTCTTAGCAATCAGCCCCAGCATTTT.

This clonotype appeared a few times. The CDR3 reads CASRTGEGGYTF. The CDR3 region has the DNA TGTGCCAGCAGAACAGGGGAGGGGGGGTACACCTTC. V is TRBV12-3 or TRBV12-4 and J is TRBJ1-2; the match to TRBD1 covers 7 bases. The V gene end was trimmed by 6 bases and the J gene end by 11 bases; junction bases not matched to a gene: 9. The CDR3 length is 12 residues.

The CDR3 DNA reads TGTGCCAGCAGTTATCTTCCGCCACGCCTAGCGGGTCAGCCCCAGCATTTT. Its protein is CASSYLPPRLAGQPQHF. The chain employs TRBV6-5 and TRBJ1-5, with D unclear. Germline V gives CDR1 MNHEY, CDR2 SVGAGI. Trimming took 3 bases from V and 6 from J, leaving 21 bases between them. The CDR3 is 17 amino acids.

This clonotype was recorded at least ten times. The genes are TRBV7-9 and TRBJ1-1; 7 positions match TRBD1. The CDR3 length is 14 residues. V shed 4 bases, J shed 10 bases, and the junction held 12 bases outside the gene matches. CDR1 is SEHNR and CDR2 is FQNEAQ in the germline V gene (reference sequence). DNA for the CDR3: TGTGCCAGCAGCTCGGCGGGGGACAGAGGCTTAGCTTTCTTT. It yields the protein CASSSAGDRGLAFF.

This clonotype was observed at least ten times. The CDR3 bases are TGCGCCAGCAGTGAGTCGGGGGATTACTACGAGCAGTACTTC. Translating gives CASSESGDYYEQYF. The J gene is TRBJ2-7, the V gene TRBV10-2, with D tentatively TRBD1 or TRBD2 (5 bases each). Between the trimmed V and J ends, which lost 0 bases and 3 bases, there was a span of 9 bases. This CDR3 has 14 residues. The germline V gene has CDR1 WSHSY and CDR2 SAAADI.

Ten or more counts support this clonotype. The V and J genes are TRBV20-1 and TRBJ1-1, with no clear D. This CDR3 is 11 amino acids long. V gave up 4 bases and J gave up 6 bases, with 9 bases separating them. Germline V gene data show CDR1 as DFQATT and CDR2 as SNEGSKA (reference sequence). The CDR3, as DNA: TGCAGTGCTACACGGCGCCCTGAAGCTTTCTTT. It yields the protein CSATRRPEAFF.

The chain combines TRBV10-3 with TRBJ1-2; 7 bases are a match to TRBD1. The germline V gene has CDR1 ENHRY and CDR2 SYGVKD. Losses at the gene ends were 2 bases for V and 5 bases for J; bases not matched to a gene: 2. The CDR3 length is 13 residues. The CDR3 DNA reads TGTGCCATCAGTGAGAGACAGGGTTATGGCTACACCTTC. As protein: CAISERQGYGYTF.

This clonotype was seen only a few times. The genes are TRBV7-9 and TRBJ1-2; D is uncertain. The CDR3 consists of 15 residues. V lost 2 bases and J 0 bases, leaving 10 bases between the germline ends. The germline V gene has CDR1 SEHNR and CDR2 FQNEAQ (reference sequence). CDR3 coding DNA: TGTGCCAGCAGCTTATACGGCTCCTCTAACTATGGCTACACCTTC. It specifies CASSLYGSSNYGYTF.

The chain has TRBV6-5 and TRBJ1-1, with 7 positions matching TRBD1. Looked up from germline, CDR1 is MNHEY and CDR2 is SVGAGI. This CDR3 is built from 16 residues. The trim removed 0 bases at V and 4 bases at J, leaving 8 bases unmatched. DNA of the CDR3: TGTGCCAGCAGTTACTCATGGGGGGCAGGGGGCACTGAAGCTTTCTTT. This sequence encodes CASSYSWGAGGTEAFF.

This clonotype has at least ten counts. The chain carries TRBV5-5 and TRBJ2-7; TRBD2 might be the D (6 bases). The V gene lost 4 bases and the J gene lost 2 bases, with 16 bases spanning the gap. The CDR3 covers 15 residues. Germline V gives CDR1 SGHKS, CDR2 YYEKEE (reference sequence). CDR3: CASSGGTYGAYEQYF. CDR3 DNA: TGTGCCAGCAGCGGAGGGACCTACGGGGCCTACGAGCAGTACTTC.

This clonotype was found a few times. The chain uses TRBV5-1 and TRBJ2-2; 9 positions agree with TRBD2. With V trimmed by 4 bases and J by 0 bases, 7 bases remained unmatched. This CDR3 has 17 residues. CDR1 and CDR2 from the germline V gene are SGHRS and YFSETQ. CDR3 sequence: CASSPMLAGANTGELFF. DNA for the CDR3: TGCGCCAGCAGCCCAATGTTAGCGGGAGCGAACACCGGGGAGCTGTTTTTT.

This clonotype was found many times. The chain couples TRBV10-2 to TRBJ2-2; 7 nucleotides line up with TRBD2. The ends lost 4 bases at V and 3 bases at J; junction bases unmatched: 5. Germline CDR1 reads WSHSY; CDR2 reads SAAADI. The CDR3 has 15 residues. CDR3 amino acids: CASSATSAHTGELFF. The CDR3 region has the DNA TGCGCCAGCAGTGCCACTAGCGCTCACACCGGGGAGCTGTTTTTT.

This clonotype was found a few times. A junction end diverges from the germline sequence, so it may reflect a read error. The rearrangement links TRBV7-9 to TRBJ1-2, with no clear D. CDR3 length equals 13 residues. Germline V lookup: CDR1 SEHNR, CDR2 FQNEAQ (reference sequence). This chain's CDR3 is CASSQLNDYGYTF. CDR3 coding DNA: TGCGCCAGCAGCCAACTAAATGACTATGGCTACACCTTC.

Of note for this clonotype: As the CDR3 is not closed by the conserved phenylalanine or tryptophan, this likely results from a read error. This sequence joins TRBV6-1 and TRBJ1-1; D unclear. The CDR3 is 13 amino acids. V gave up 6 bases and J gave up 0 bases, with 8 bases separating them. Germline loops: CDR1 MNHNS, CDR2 SASEGT. The CDR3 loop is CASSDRMNTEAFS. CDR3 sequence (DNA): TGTGCCAGCAGCGACCGCATGAACACTGAAGCTTTCTCT.

The V call is TRBV20-1, the J call TRBJ2-7; 8 bases map to TRBD1. The CDR3 is made up of 13 amino acids. V shed 6 bases and J 7 bases; nucleotides not matched to a gene: 11. Germline V CDR1 and CDR2: DFQATT, SNEGSKA (reference sequence). CDR3 loop: CSAVTGGKYEQYF. The CDR3 DNA is TGCAGTGCCGTAACAGGGGGGAAATATGAGCAGTACTTC.

This clonotype has at least ten counts. This sequence joins TRBV7-9 and TRBJ1-2; D ambiguous. Germline CDR1 and CDR2: SEHNR and FQNEAQ (reference sequence). The V and J ends lost 5 bases and 4 bases respectively, with 14 bases between them. The CDR3 totals 14 residues. Written as DNA, the CDR3 is TGTGCCAGCAGCCCCCCGACAACATTCTATGGCTACACCTTC. Its protein product is CASSPPTTFYGYTF.

The genes are TRBV27 and TRBJ2-7; TRBD1 is a possible D gene (5 bases). Germline V CDR1 and CDR2: MNHEY, SMNVEV (reference sequence). The CDR3 is 14 amino acids. V lost 6 bases and J 4 bases, leaving 16 bases between the germline ends. The DNA for the CDR3 is TGTGCCAGCAGGCCCCAGGCAGGGAAGTACGAGCAGTACTTC. It specifies CASRPQAGKYEQYF.

V and J are TRBV11-3 and TRBJ2-2; no definite D call. The length of the CDR3 is 16 residues. The germline V gene encodes CDR1 SGHNT and CDR2 YENEEA. With 1 base removed from V and 6 bases from J, the gap between germline ends came to 15 bases. The CDR3 is CASSLVRRPGAGELFF. In DNA, the CDR3 is TGTGCCAGCAGCTTAGTCCGTCGTCCCGGCGCCGGGGAGCTGTTTTTT.

There are many counts of this clonotype. J is TRBJ1-1 and V is TRBV25-1; D not certain. The V end lost 2 bases, the J end lost 0 bases, and 4 bases lay between the germline ends. The V gene's germline CDR1 is MGHDK and CDR2 SYGVNS. CDR3 length equals 13 residues. The CDR3 sequence is CASSELLNTEAFF. CDR3 nucleotide sequence: TGTGCCAGCAGTGAACTGCTGAACACTGAAGCTTTCTTT.

This clonotype occurred a few times. The V gene is TRBV4-3, the J gene TRBJ2-2, with D perhaps TRBD1 (6 bases). V was pared by 8 bases and J by 3 bases, with 13 bases between. The germline gives CDR1 LGHNA, CDR2 YSLEER. The length of the CDR3 is 14 residues. CDR3 nucleotides: TGCGCCAGCCGGTCAGGGGTTTACACCGGGGAGCTGTTTTTT. This encodes CASRSGVYTGELFF.

This clonotype came up a few times. One end of the junction does not line up with germline, which may come from a read error. V and J are TRBV20-1 and TRBJ1-6; tentative D call: TRBD1 (5 bases). The CDR3 is 16 amino acids. Germline CDR1 DFQATT, CDR2 SNEGSKA (reference sequence). CDR3 in amino acids: CSARRAGGTYNSPLHF. The CDR3 DNA sequence: TGCAGTGCTAGAAGGGCGGGGGGGACCTACAATTCACCCCTCCACTTT.

This chain connects TRBV10-3 to TRBJ1-1, with TRBD1 as a possible D gene (5 bases). Germline V gene sequence: CDR1 ENHRY, CDR2 SYGVKD. This CDR3 is 15 amino acids long. Trimming took off 0 bases at V and 4 bases at J, with 12 bases between the two ends. The CDR3 DNA is TGTGCCATCAGTGAGTCTTTAGGGGCCGGCACTGAAGCTTTCTTT. Its protein product is CAISESLGAGTEAFF.

About this clonotype itself: The conserved phenylalanine or tryptophan is not found at the CDR3 terminus, so this likely reflects a read error. No DNA is shown, since the ends of the CDR3 on it are uncertain; the CDR3 is the one TCRdb lists. V gene TRBV10-3 combines with J gene TRBJ2-6; the table's D call, TRBD2, was not checked against the DNA. The CDR3 contains 8 residues when both ends are counted. The germline V gene encodes CDR1 ENHRY and CDR2 SYGVKD. The CDR3 is CAIASGTS.

A remark on this clonotype: A read error may produce the germline difference seen at one junction end. The gene calls are TRBV12-3 or TRBV12-4 and TRBJ1-1; D unclear. The CDR3 is 17 amino acids. CDR3 loop: CASNLGLTGLLSTEAFF. In DNA, the CDR3 is TGTGCCAGCAATTTAGGCTTGACGGGGTTACTATCCACTGAAGCTTTCTTT.

This chain links TRBV7-9 with TRBJ1-4, with a weak D call TRBD1 (5 bases). Germline lookup yields CDR1 SEHNR and CDR2 FQNEAQ (reference sequence). CDR3 length equals 12 residues. Trimming shortened V by 5 bases and J by 5 bases, and 6 bases separated the two germline ends. The CDR3 protein is CASSEGNEKLFF. The CDR3, as DNA: TGTGCCAGCAGCGAGGGGAATGAAAAACTGTTTTTT.